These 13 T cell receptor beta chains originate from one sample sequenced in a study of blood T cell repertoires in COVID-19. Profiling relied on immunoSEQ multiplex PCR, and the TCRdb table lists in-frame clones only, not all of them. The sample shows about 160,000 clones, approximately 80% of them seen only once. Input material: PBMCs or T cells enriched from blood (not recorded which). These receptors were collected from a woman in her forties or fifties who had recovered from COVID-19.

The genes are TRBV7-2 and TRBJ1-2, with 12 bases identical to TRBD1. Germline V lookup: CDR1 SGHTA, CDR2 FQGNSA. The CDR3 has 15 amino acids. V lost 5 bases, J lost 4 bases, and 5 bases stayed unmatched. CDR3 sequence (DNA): TGTGCCAGCAGCCAAGGGACAGGGGGCGTCTATGGCTACACCTTC. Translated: CASSQGTGGVYGYTF. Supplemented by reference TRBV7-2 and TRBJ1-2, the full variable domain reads GAGVSQSPSNKVTEKGKDVELRCDPISGHTALYWYRQSLGQGLEFLIYFQGNSAPDKSGLPSDRFSAERTGGSVSTLTIQRTQQEDSAVYLCASSQGTGGVYGYTFGSGTRLTVV.

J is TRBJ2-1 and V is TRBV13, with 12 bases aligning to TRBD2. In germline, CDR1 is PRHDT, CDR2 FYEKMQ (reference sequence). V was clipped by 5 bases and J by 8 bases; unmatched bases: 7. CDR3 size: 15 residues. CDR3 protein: CASSPTSGGWDEQFF. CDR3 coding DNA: TGTGCCAGCAGCCCTACTAGCGGGGGGTGGGATGAGCAGTTCTTC.

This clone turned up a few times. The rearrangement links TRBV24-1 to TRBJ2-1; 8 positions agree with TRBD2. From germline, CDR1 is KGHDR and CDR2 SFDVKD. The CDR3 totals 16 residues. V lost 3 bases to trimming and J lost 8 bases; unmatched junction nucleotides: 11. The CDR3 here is CATSDDDPGLVYEQFF. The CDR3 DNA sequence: TGTGCCACCAGTGATGACGATCCGGGACTAGTGTATGAGCAGTTCTTC.

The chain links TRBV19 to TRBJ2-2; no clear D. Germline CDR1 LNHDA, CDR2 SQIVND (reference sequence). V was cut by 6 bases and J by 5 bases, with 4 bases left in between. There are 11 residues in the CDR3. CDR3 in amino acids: CASSLTGELFF. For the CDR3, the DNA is TGTGCCAGTAGCCTTACCGGGGAGCTGTTTTTT.

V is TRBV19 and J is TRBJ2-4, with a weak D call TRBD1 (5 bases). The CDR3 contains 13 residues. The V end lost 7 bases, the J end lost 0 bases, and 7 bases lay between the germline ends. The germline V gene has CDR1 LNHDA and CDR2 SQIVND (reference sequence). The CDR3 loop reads CASTRGAKNIQYF. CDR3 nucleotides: TGTGCCAGTACAAGGGGAGCCAAAAACATTCAGTACTTC.

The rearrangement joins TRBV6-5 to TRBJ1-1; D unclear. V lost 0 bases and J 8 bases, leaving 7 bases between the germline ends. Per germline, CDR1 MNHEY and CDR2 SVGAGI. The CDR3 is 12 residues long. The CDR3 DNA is TGTGCCAGCAGTTACTCTTTCGGGGAAGCTTTCTTT. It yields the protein CASSYSFGEAFF.

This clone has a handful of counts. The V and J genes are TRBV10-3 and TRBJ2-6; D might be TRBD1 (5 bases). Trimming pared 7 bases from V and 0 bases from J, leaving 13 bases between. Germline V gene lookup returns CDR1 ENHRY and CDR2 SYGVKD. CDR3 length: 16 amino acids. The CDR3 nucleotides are TGTGCCATCACGGAAGGGGCCTACTCTGGGGCCAACGTCCTGACTTTC. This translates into CAITEGAYSGANVLTF.

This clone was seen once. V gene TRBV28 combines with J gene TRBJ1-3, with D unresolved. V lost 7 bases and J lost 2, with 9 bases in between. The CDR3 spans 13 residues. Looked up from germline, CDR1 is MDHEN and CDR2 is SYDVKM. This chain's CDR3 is CASTEIAGNTIYF. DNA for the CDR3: TGTGCCAGCACCGAGATCGCTGGAAACACCATATATTTT.

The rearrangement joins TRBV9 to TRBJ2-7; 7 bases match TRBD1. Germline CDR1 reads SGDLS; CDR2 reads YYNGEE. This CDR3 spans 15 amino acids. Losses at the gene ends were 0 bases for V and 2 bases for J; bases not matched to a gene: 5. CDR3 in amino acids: CASSVGQGITYEQYF. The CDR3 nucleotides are TGTGCCAGCAGCGTAGGACAGGGAATTACCTACGAGCAGTACTTC.

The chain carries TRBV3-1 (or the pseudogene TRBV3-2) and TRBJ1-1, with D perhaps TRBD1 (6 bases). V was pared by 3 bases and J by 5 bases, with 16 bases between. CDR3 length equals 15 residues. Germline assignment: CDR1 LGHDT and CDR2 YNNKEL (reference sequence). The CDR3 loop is CASSHYQGPGTEAFF. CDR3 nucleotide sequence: TGTGCCAGCAGCCATTATCAGGGGCCGGGAACTGAAGCTTTCTTT.

CDR3: CASSMDRGRSGNTIYF. CDR3 nucleotides: TGTGCCAGTAGTATGGACAGGGGACGATCCGGAAACACCATATATTTT. The chain recombines TRBV19 with TRBJ1-3, with TRBD1 matching 9 bases. The CDR3 contains 16 residues. V lost 3 bases, J lost 4 bases, and 7 bases stayed unmatched. Per germline, CDR1 LNHDA and CDR2 SQIVND (reference sequence).

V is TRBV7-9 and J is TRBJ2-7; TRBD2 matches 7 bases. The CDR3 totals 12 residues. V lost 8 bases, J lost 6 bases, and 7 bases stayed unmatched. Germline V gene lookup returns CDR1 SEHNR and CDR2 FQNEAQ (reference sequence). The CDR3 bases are TGTGCCAGCCTCGGGGGAGGGATCGAGCAGTACTTC. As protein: CASLGGGIEQYF.

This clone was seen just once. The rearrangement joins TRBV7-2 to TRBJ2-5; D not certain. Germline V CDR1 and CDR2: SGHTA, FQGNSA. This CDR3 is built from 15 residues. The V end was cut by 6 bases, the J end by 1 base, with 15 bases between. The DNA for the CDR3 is TGTGCCAGCAGACAAGGCGGCTCTAGCCAAGAGACCCAGTACTTC. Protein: CASRQGGSSQETQYF.